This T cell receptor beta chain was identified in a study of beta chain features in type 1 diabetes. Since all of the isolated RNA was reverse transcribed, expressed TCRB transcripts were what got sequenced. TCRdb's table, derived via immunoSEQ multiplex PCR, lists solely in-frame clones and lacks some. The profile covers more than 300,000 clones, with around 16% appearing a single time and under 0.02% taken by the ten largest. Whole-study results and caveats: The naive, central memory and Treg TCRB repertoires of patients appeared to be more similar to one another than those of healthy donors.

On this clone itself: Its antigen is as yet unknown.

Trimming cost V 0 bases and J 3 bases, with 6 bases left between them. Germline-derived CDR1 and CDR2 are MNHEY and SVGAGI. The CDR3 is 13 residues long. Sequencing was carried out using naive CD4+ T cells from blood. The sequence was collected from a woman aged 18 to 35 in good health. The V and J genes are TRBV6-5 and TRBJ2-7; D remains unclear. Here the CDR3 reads CASSYSNSYEQYF. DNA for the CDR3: TGTGCCAGCAGTTACTCGAACAGCTACGAGCAGTACTTC.